This T cell receptor (beta chain) was found in a study of CD8 T cells in ankylosing spondylitis. The CDR3 loop spans 15 amino acids. CDR1 and CDR2 (germline): SGHTA, FQGNSA. V lost 3 bases and J 3 bases, leaving 15 bases between the germline ends. Regarding the study as a whole: Characteristic, it appeared, of ankylosing spondylitis blood was a TCR beta motif of eight highly homologous variants. Existing reports had already noted some motif variants in reactive arthritis synovial fluid and blood. Reports say disease-linked clones showed up significantly more in matched ankylosing spondylitis synovial fluid. Peripheral blood held disease-linked clones only at relatively low frequency, and these were CD8+.

Construction of TCR beta libraries was performed using quantitative 5'-RACE with molecular barcodes. Each CDR3 protein is one row after TCRdb ran MiXCR on the 5' RACE reads. Here the sample spans about 390,000 distinct CDR3 sequences, 20% to 25% being singletons. This clonotype has just a few counts. Its antigen remains unidentified. This TCR derives from a male donor with ankylosing spondylitis. The sample comprised blood, either unsorted or a sorted T cell fraction (not recorded which). The rearrangement uses TRBV7-2 and TRBJ2-7, with D possibly being TRBD2 (6 bases). The CDR3 DNA reads TGTGCCAGCAGCTTGTCCGGGACTTACCTCTACGAGCAGTACTTC. Translating gives CASSLSGTYLYEQYF.